This is a list of T cell receptor beta chains from one sample in a study of cytomegalovirus exposure and HLA in healthy donors. The data were produced by immunoSEQ multiplex PCR, yet TCRdb's version contains in-frame clones alone and is incomplete. This table holds about 150,000 clones, roughly 80% found once. What was sequenced was PBMCs. The receptors were gathered from a male donor in good health and CMV-seronegative. Both conserved end residues are part of each CDR3. D genes are given only for firm matches. Clone size, where shown, is once, few, many, or a class for clones that have expanded.

clone_size	v_call	j_call	d_call	cdr3_nt	cdr3_aa
.	TRBV30	TRBJ2-7	.	TGTGCCTGGAGTATACAGGGTACCCGGGAGCAGTACTTC	CAWSIQGTREQYF
few	TRBV10-3	TRBJ2-1	TRBD2	TGTGCCAGCGAAGGACTAGCGGGAGCCAATGAGCAGTTCTTC	CASEGLAGANEQFF
few	TRBV5-4	TRBJ2-1	TRBD2	TGTGCCAGCAGCAAGGTTGCGGGAGGGCCGATGTCGCAGTTCTTC	CASSKVAGGPMSQFF
.	TRBV18	TRBJ2-2	.	TGTGCCAGCTCAACCGCCCGGACAGCTAACACCGGGGAGCTGTTTTTT	CASSTARTANTGELFF
.	TRBV27	TRBJ2-3	TRBD2	TGTGCCAGCAGTACCGGGACTAGCGAAACAGATACGCAGTATTTT	CASSTGTSETDTQYF
once	TRBV28	TRBJ1-2	.	TGTGCCAGCAGTGAAATGGGGCGAGTAGCTAACTATGGCTACACCTTC	CASSEMGRVANYGYTF
.	TRBV4-1	TRBJ1-6	TRBD1	TGCGCCAGCAGCCAAGTCGTGGGACAGATTAATTCACCCCTCCACTTT	CASSQVVGQINSPLHF
once	TRBV5-6	TRBJ2-2	TRBD1	TGTGCCAGCAGCCGACGATTAACAGGGGTGGACACCGGGGAGCTGTTTTTT	CASSRRLTGVDTGELFF
.	TRBV4-2	TRBJ2-2	.	TGTGCCAGCAGCCGAGAGTACGGGTTTTTCGGGGATCCCGGGGAGCTGTTTTTT	CASSREYGFFGDPGELFF
.	TRBV30	TRBJ2-2	.	TGTGCCGCACTACAGGGATCCGGGGAGCTGTTTTTT	CAALQGSGELFF
.	TRBV6-4	TRBJ1-2	.	TGTGCCAGCAGTGATACGACAGACTCCTATGGCTACACCTTC	CASSDTTDSYGYTF
.	TRBV18	TRBJ1-1	.	TGTGCCAGCTCACCACAAACAGGGAACACTGAAGCTTTCTTT	CASSPQTGNTEAFF
.	TRBV6-1	TRBJ1-5	TRBD1	TGTGCCAGCAGTGGCAGGGGGAGCAATCAGCCCCAGCATTTT	CASSGRGSNQPQHF
once	TRBV4-2	TRBJ2-5	TRBD2	TGTGCCAGCAGCCAGAACACGGGAGGGCAAGAGACCCAGTACTTC	CASSQNTGGQETQYF
.	TRBV27	TRBJ1-2	TRBD1	TGTGCCAGCAGTAAGACAGGGTTCTATGGCTACACCTTC	CASSKTGFYGYTF
.	TRBV4-3	TRBJ1-1	.	TGCGCCAGCAGCCAAGTGAGAGCAGGGATGGGCACTGAAGCTTTCTTT	CASSQVRAGMGTEAFF
.	TRBV5-1	TRBJ2-6	.	TGCGCCACCCGGGCAGGGCGTGGGGCCAACGTCCTGACTTTC	CATRAGRGANVLTF
.	TRBV28	TRBJ1-3	.	TGTGCCAGCAGTTCCGCAGGGGTCCCCTCTGGAAACACCATATATTTT	CASSSAGVPSGNTIYF
once	TRBV5-4	TRBJ1-1	.	TGTGCCAGCAGCCAAACCCACACTATGAACACTGAAGCTTTCTTT	CASSQTHTMNTEAFF
few	TRBV12-5	TRBJ1-1	.	TGTGCTAGTGGTTTAGCCGGGACACAGACTGAAGCTTTCTTT	CASGLAGTQTEAFF
once	TRBV5-6	TRBJ2-2	TRBD2	TGTGCCAGCAGCTTGGGTAGCGGTCGGGGGGCCGGGGAGCTGTTTTTT	CASSLGSGRGAGELFF
.	TRBV7-9	TRBJ1-1	TRBD1	TGTGCCAGCAGAAGGACAGGGAACACTGAAGCTTTCTTT	CASRRTGNTEAFF